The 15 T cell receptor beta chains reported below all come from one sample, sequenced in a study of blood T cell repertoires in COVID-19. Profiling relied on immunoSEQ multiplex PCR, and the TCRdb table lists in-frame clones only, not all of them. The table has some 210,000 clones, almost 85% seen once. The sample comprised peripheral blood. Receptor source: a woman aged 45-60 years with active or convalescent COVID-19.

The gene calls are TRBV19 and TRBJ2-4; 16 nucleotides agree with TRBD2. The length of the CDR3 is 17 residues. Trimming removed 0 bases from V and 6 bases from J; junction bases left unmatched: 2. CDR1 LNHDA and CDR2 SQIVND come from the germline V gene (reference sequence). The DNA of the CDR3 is TGTGCCAGTAGTATAGATGGGACTAGCGGGGGGGCAAACATTCAGTACTTC. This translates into CASSIDGTSGGANIQYF.

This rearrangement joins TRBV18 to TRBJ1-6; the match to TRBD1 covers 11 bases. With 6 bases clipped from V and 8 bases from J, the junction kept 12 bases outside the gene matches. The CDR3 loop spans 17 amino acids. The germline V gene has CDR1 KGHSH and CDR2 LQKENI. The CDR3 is CASSRIHAGQGDSPLHF. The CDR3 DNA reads TGTGCCAGCTCGCGAATTCACGCGGGACAGGGGGATTCACCCCTCCACTTT.

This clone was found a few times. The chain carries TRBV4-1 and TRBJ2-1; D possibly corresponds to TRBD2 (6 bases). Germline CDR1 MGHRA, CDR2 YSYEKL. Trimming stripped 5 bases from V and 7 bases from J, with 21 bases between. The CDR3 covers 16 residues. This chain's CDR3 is CASSTPGTPQENEQFF. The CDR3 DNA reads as TGCGCCAGCAGCACGCCCGGGACTCCCCAGGAGAATGAGCAGTTCTTC.

CDR3 amino acids: CASSLRPGLNTEAFF. The CDR3 bases are TGCGCCAGCAGCTTGAGGCCAGGATTGAACACTGAAGCTTTCTTT. The chain is built from TRBV5-1 and TRBJ1-1; D is unclear. The germline gives CDR1 SGHRS, CDR2 YFSETQ. Trimming removed 1 base at V and 0 bases at J, with 10 bases between. The CDR3 spans 15 residues.

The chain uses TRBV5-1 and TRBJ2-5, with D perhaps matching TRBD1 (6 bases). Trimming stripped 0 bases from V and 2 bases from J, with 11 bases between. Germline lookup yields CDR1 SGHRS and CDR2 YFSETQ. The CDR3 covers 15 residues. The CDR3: CASSLAARGQETQYF. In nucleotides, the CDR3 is TGCGCCAGCAGCTTGGCCGCCAGGGGACAAGAGACCCAGTACTTC.

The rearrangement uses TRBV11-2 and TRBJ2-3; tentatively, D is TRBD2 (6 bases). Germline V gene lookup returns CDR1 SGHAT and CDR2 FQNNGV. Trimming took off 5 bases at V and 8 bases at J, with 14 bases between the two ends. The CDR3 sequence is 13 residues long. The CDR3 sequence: CASSPRLGSTQYF. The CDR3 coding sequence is TGTGCCAGCAGCCCCCGACTAGGGAGTACGCAGTATTTT.

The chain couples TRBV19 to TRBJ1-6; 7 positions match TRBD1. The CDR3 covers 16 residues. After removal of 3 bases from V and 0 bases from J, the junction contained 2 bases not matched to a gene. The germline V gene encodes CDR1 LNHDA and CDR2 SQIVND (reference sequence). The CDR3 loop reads CASSMGQSSYNSPLHF. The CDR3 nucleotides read TGTGCCAGTAGTATGGGACAGAGCTCCTATAATTCACCCCTCCACTTT.

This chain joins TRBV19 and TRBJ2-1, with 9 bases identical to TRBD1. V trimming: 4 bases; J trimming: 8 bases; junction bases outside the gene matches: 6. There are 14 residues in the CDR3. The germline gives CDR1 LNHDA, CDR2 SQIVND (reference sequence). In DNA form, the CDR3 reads TGTGCCAGTAGTAGGGGACAGGGAATTTATGAGCAGTTCTTC. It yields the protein CASSRGQGIYEQFF.

The CDR3 nucleotides read TGTGCCAGCAGTATTAAATTGACCGGGGGGTCACCCCTCCACTTT. As protein: CASSIKLTGGSPLHF. The chain couples TRBV27 to TRBJ1-6; TRBD1 might be the D (5 bases). V was trimmed by 5 bases and J by 10 bases, leaving 18 bases between them. The CDR3 length is 15 residues. The germline CDR1 and CDR2 sequences are MNHEY and SMNVEV (reference sequence).

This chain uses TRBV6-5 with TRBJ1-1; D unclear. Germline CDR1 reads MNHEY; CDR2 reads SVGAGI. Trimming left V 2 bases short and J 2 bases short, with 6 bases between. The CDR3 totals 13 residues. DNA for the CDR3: TGTGCCAGCAGTTACCGGAGTAACACTGAAGCTTTCTTT. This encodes CASSYRSNTEAFF.

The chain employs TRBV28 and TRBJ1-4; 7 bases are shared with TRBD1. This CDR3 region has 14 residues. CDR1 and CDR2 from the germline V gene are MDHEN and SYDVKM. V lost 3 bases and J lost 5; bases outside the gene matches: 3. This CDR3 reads CASSLVGGNEKLFF. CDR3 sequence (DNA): TGTGCCAGCAGTTTGGTAGGGGGCAATGAAAAACTGTTTTTT.

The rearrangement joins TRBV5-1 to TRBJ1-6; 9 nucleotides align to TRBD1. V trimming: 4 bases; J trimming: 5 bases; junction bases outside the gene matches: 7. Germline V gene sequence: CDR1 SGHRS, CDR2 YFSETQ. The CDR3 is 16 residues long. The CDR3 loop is CASSPRTGDNNSPLHF. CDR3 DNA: TGCGCCAGCAGCCCAAGGACAGGGGACAATAATTCACCCCTCCACTTT.

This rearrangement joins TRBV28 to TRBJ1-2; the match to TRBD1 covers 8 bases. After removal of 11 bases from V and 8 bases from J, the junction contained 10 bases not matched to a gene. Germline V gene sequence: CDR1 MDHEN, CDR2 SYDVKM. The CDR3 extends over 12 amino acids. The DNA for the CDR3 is TGTGCCTACAGGACAGGGAGTTACGGCTACACCTTC. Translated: CAYRTGSYGYTF.

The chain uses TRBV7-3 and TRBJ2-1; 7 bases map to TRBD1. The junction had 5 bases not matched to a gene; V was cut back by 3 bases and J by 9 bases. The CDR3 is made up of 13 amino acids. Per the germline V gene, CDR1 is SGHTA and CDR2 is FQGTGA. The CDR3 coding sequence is TGTGCCAGCAGCTTCCAGACAGGGACTGAGCAGTTCTTC. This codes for CASSFQTGTEQFF. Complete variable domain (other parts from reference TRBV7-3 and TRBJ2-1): GAGVSQTPSNKVTEKGKYVELRCDPISGHTALYWYRQSLGQGPEFLIYFQGTGAADDSGLPNDRFFAVRPEGSVSTLKIQRTERGDSAVYLCASSFQTGTEQFFGPGTRLTVL.

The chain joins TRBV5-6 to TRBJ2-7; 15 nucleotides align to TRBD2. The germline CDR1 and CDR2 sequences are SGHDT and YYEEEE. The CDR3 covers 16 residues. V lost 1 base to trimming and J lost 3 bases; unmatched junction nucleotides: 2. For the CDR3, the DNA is TGTGCCAGCAGCTTGAGGGGACTAGCGGGAGGCTACGAGCAGTACTTC. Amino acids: CASSLRGLAGGYEQYF.